Below are 27 T cell receptor beta chains sequenced from a single sample in a study of post-analysis software for immune sequencing data. General study results and limits: In patients, five or six TRBV segments were more frequent than in controls, with TRBV5-6, TRBV5-1 and TRBV20-1 among them.

Unique molecular identifiers tagged the TCR beta cDNA libraries. TCRdb re-analysed the PCR reads in MiXCR, keeping a single row per CDR3 protein. The table has 700,000 to 900,000 distinct CDR3 sequences, roughly 46% seen once; the top ten hold roughly 4.9%. For these TCRs, the target antigens are not known. Sequenced sample: blood. Receptors were obtained from a girl between 5 and 17 years old with multiple sclerosis.

This clonotype turned up a few times. The rearrangement links TRBV7-3 to TRBJ2-5; 7 bases map to TRBD2. The J call may be in error: the DNA end matches TRBJ2-7 better. The CDR3 length is 14 residues. Germline V gene sequence: CDR1 SGHTA, CDR2 FQGTGA. CDR3 sequence: CASSLTGGAHEQYF. CDR3 nucleotides: TGTGCCAGCAGCTTAACGGGAGGGGCCCACGAGCAGTACTTC.

The chain has TRBV4-3 and TRBJ2-1; D not certain. With 6 bases removed from V and 0 bases from J, the gap between germline ends came to 12 bases. In germline, CDR1 is LGHNA, CDR2 YSLEER. The CDR3 spans 15 residues. The CDR3 region is CASRQFSYSYNEQFF. The CDR3 DNA reads as TGCGCCAGCAGGCAATTCTCTTACTCCTACAATGAGCAGTTCTTC.

This clonotype was picked up one time. The rearrangement uses TRBV6-2 or TRBV6-3 and TRBJ1-1; no reliable D call. The length of the CDR3 is 16 residues. V was trimmed by 2 bases and J by 4 bases, leaving 17 bases between them. Per germline, CDR1 MNHEY and CDR2 SVGEGT. CDR3 loop: CASSYDLSSGGTEAFF. CDR3 DNA sequence: TGTGCCAGCAGTTACGATTTGAGTTCAGGAGGCACTGAAGCTTTCTTT.

This clonotype has more than one count but fewer than ten. The chain links TRBV6-2 or TRBV6-3 to TRBJ2-3; 9 nucleotides match TRBD2. V lost 4 bases to trimming and J lost 1 base; unmatched junction nucleotides: 6. The CDR3 is 16 amino acids. From germline, CDR1 is MNHEY and CDR2 SVGEGT. The CDR3 nucleotides are TGTGCCAGCAGTTGGACTAGCGCCGGAGGCACAGATACGCAGTATTTT. Its translation is CASSWTSAGGTDTQYF.

The chain combines TRBV20-1 with TRBJ1-4; D is unclear. Germline V CDR1 and CDR2: DFQATT, SNEGSKA (reference sequence). The V end lost 0 bases, the J end lost 8 bases, and 13 bases lay between the germline ends. CDR3 length: 14 amino acids. The chain's CDR3 is CSARDFGPAEKLFF. The CDR3 DNA reads as TGCAGTGCTAGAGATTTTGGCCCCGCGGAAAAACTGTTTTTT.

V is TRBV7-4 and J is TRBJ2-4, with D hard to call. The J call may be in error: the DNA end matches TRBJ2-7 better. Germline V lookup: CDR1 SGHVT, CDR2 SQSDAQ. This CDR3 contains 10 residues. The CDR3 nucleotides are TGTGCCCGCCTTTGGGACGAGCAGTACTTC. It encodes CARLWDEQYF.

This clonotype showed up just once. The genes are TRBV14 and TRBJ2-5; no clear D gene. Germline CDR1 SGHDN, CDR2 FVKESK. CDR3 length: 12 amino acids. V gave up 0 bases and J gave up 5 bases, with 4 bases separating them. The DNA for the CDR3 is TGTGCCAGCAGCCAAGATTGTGAGACCCAGTACTTC. Its protein is CASSQDCETQYF. Based on the CDR3 plus reference TRBV14 and TRBJ2-5, the full variable domain is EAGVTQFPSHSVIEKGQTVTLRCDPISGHDNLYWYRRVMGKEIKFLLHFVKESKQDESGMPNNRFLAERTGGTYSTLKVQPAELEDSGVYFCASSQDCETQYFGPGTRLLVL.

J is TRBJ2-2 and V is TRBV3-1; 7 nucleotides align to TRBD1. Germline V gene data show CDR1 as LGHDT and CDR2 as YNNKEL (reference sequence). V shed 1 base, J shed 3 bases, and the junction held 5 bases outside the gene matches. This CDR3 is 16 amino acids long. As DNA, the CDR3 is TGTGCCAGCAGCCAAGGCCCAGGGGGTTACACCGGGGAGCTGTTTTTT. It specifies CASSQGPGGYTGELFF.

The genes are TRBV5-1 and TRBJ2-5; 7 positions match TRBD1. V shed 0 bases, J shed 5 bases, and the junction held 10 bases outside the gene matches. The CDR3 sequence is 16 residues long. The germline V gene encodes CDR1 SGHRS and CDR2 YFSETQ. The CDR3 loop reads CASSLEGDRRAETQYF. The CDR3 region has the DNA TGCGCCAGCAGCTTGGAGGGGGACAGAAGGGCGGAGACCCAGTACTTC.

This rearrangement joins TRBV11-2 to TRBJ2-1; D uncertain. CDR1 and CDR2 (germline): SGHAT, FQNNGV. Trimming took 1 base from V and 8 from J, leaving 15 bases between them. The CDR3 consists of 15 residues. This CDR3 reads CASSLVGASGHEQFF. CDR3 nucleotides: TGTGCCAGCAGCTTAGTTGGAGCGTCCGGCCATGAGCAGTTCTTC.

This chain links TRBV10-3 with TRBJ2-5; TRBD2 aligns across 7 bases. V lost 0 bases to trimming and J lost 3 bases; unmatched junction nucleotides: 7. The CDR3 is made up of 16 amino acids. CDR1 is ENHRY, CDR2 SYGVKD, per germline. CDR3 nucleotides: TGTGCCATCAGTGAGTCTGCGGCGGGAGTAAAAGAGACCCAGTACTTC. Its translation: CAISESAAGVKETQYF.

The chain employs TRBV7-9 and TRBJ2-1, with 7 bases fitting TRBD2. V was clipped by 4 bases and J by 0 bases; unmatched bases: 12. The CDR3 spans 18 residues. CDR1 and CDR2 (germline): SEHNR, FQNEAQ (reference sequence). The DNA of the CDR3 is TGTGCCAGCAGCTATACGAGGGACTACTCTGACTCCTACAATGAGCAGTTCTTC. Encoded protein: CASSYTRDYSDSYNEQFF.

In its sample, this clonotype was seen a few times. The chain uses TRBV20-1 and TRBJ2-1, with no clear D. Germline values: CDR1 DFQATT, CDR2 SNEGSKA (reference sequence). CDR3 length equals 14 residues. V was pared by 6 bases and J by 8 bases, with 20 bases between. In DNA, the CDR3 is TGCAGTGCGGACCGACGGCCCTTAGGGTATGAGCAGTTCTTC. Residues: CSADRRPLGYEQFF.

In this sample, this clonotype turned up a few times. The chain uses TRBV29-1 and TRBJ2-3, with 7 bases identical to TRBD2. Per germline, CDR1 SQVTM and CDR2 ANQGSEA. The CDR3 runs to 14 residues. CDR3 DNA sequence: TGCAGTACCGGGGGAGGGGTCCTCACAGATACGCAGTATTTT. Encoded protein: CSTGGGVLTDTQYF.

The chain combines TRBV29-1 with TRBJ2-5; D possibly corresponds to TRBD2 (6 bases). V shed 6 bases and J shed 4 bases, with 12 bases lying between them. Germline V gene lookup returns CDR1 SQVTM and CDR2 ANQGSEA. This CDR3 is built from 12 residues. For the CDR3, the DNA is TGCAGCGTAGCCGCCGGGGGAGAGACCCAGTACTTC. Translated: CSVAAGGETQYF.

V is TRBV20-1 and J is TRBJ1-1; 7 bases agree with TRBD1. Trimming cost V 0 bases and J 6 bases; bases outside gene matches: 13. This CDR3 comprises 16 residues. Germline CDR1 DFQATT, CDR2 SNEGSKA (reference sequence). In DNA form, the CDR3 reads TGCAGTGCTAGAGACCGGACAGGCCTAAGGGGCGCTGAAGCTTTCTTT. It translates to CSARDRTGLRGAEAFF.

This chain uses TRBV29-1 with TRBJ2-3; possibly TRBD1 or TRBD2 for D (5 bases each). The CDR3 runs 14 residues. Germline V gives CDR1 SQVTM, CDR2 ANQGSEA. Trimming removed 6 bases at V and 2 bases at J, with 15 bases between. CDR3 coding DNA: TGCAGCGTCGCCGGGACCATAGCCACAGATACGCAGTATTTT. The encoded protein is CSVAGTIATDTQYF.

This clonotype was counted a few times. The genes are TRBV15 and TRBJ2-7, with D perhaps given as TRBD1 or TRBD2 (5 bases each). Trimming left V 6 bases short and J 0 bases short, with 12 bases between. Germline V gene data show CDR1 as LNHNV and CDR2 as YYDKDF (reference sequence). CDR3 length: 14 residues. CDR3 protein: CATRGTGSSYEQYF. The CDR3 DNA reads TGTGCCACCAGAGGGACGGGGTCCTCCTACGAGCAGTACTTC.

This clonotype was seen a single time. The genes are TRBV6-5 and TRBJ2-4; 8 nucleotides agree with TRBD1. V was pared by 8 bases and J by 13 bases, with 16 bases of the junction left unmatched. Germline CDR1 reads MNHEY; CDR2 reads SVGAGI. This CDR3 region has 14 residues. The CDR3, as DNA: TGTGCCAGCCGTCTGGACAGGGTTCGGAATGAGCAGTACTTC. Translation: CASRLDRVRNEQYF.

This clonotype was recorded a few times. The chain links TRBV7-3 to TRBJ1-1; D is possibly TRBD1 (5 bases). Germline loops: CDR1 SGHTA, CDR2 FQGTGA. The CDR3 length is 14 residues. The germline V and J ends were trimmed by 8 bases and 3 bases, with 16 bases remaining between them. DNA of the CDR3: TGTGCCAGCTCCCTGCTCGGGGCGGACACTGAAGCTTTCTTT. Residues: CASSLLGADTEAFF.

The rearrangement uses TRBV20-1 and TRBJ2-7, with 9 positions matching TRBD2. Germline lookup yields CDR1 DFQATT and CDR2 SNEGSKA (reference sequence). With V trimmed by 4 bases and J by 6 bases, 4 bases remained unmatched. There are 12 residues in the CDR3. CDR3 protein: CSATSSGVEQYF. The CDR3 nucleotides are TGCAGTGCTACGTCTAGCGGGGTCGAGCAGTACTTC.

The gene calls are TRBV29-1 and TRBJ1-1; D is perhaps TRBD1 (5 bases). This CDR3 has 16 residues. Germline V lookup: CDR1 SQVTM, CDR2 ANQGSEA. V was pared by 5 bases and J by 3 bases, with 22 bases between. CDR3 in DNA: TGCAGCGTTTTAGACCGAGGGGACGACGGACACACTGAAGCTTTCTTT. Its translation is CSVLDRGDDGHTEAFF. Full variable domain (outside the CDR3, taken from reference TRBV29-1 and TRBJ1-1): SAVISQKPSRDICQRGTSLTIQCQVDSQVTMMFWYRQQPGQSLTLIATANQGSEATYESGFVIDKFPISRPNLTFSTLTVSNMSPEDSSIYLCSVLDRGDDGHTEAFFGQGTRLTVV.

The chain recombines TRBV7-9 with TRBJ1-2; 12 nucleotides match TRBD1. Germline V gives CDR1 SEHNR, CDR2 FQNEAQ (reference sequence). V shed 3 bases and J 4 bases; nucleotides not matched to a gene: 6. The CDR3 has 16 residues. CDR3 DNA: TGTGCCAGCAGCTTCTCGGGGACAGGGGGCGGCTATGGCTACACCTTC. It codes for CASSFSGTGGGYGYTF.

The chain couples TRBV6-5 to TRBJ2-1; D gene uncertain. The ends were cut back, 2 bases at V and 9 bases at J, with 5 bases in the middle. This CDR3 is 11 amino acids long. Germline-derived CDR1 and CDR2 are MNHEY and SVGAGI. The CDR3 nucleotides are TGTGCCAGCAGTTACGTGGGTGAGCAGTTCTTC. It specifies CASSYVGEQFF.

This chain uses TRBV7-6 with TRBJ2-4, with 11 bases lining up with TRBD2. The J call may be incorrect, as the DNA end agrees better with TRBJ2-5. CDR3 length equals 19 residues. The V gene's germline CDR1 is SGHVS and CDR2 FNYEAQ. CDR3 nucleotides: TGTGCCAGCAACGGCCCCCAAACTAGCGGGAGAGGCTACCAAGAGACCCAGTACTTC. Protein: CASNGPQTSGRGYQETQYF.

This clonotype has just one count. The chain joins TRBV7-9 to TRBJ2-5; 9 bases map to TRBD2. The CDR3 contains 16 residues. V lost 4 bases, J lost 3 bases, and 9 bases stayed unmatched. Germline V gives CDR1 SEHNR, CDR2 FQNEAQ (reference sequence). The CDR3 nucleotides are TGTGCCAGCAGCTACGTAGGACTAGCGAGGGAAGAGACCCAGTACTTC. Translation: CASSYVGLAREETQYF. Drawing the rest from reference TRBV7-9 and TRBJ2-5, the complete variable domain is DTGVSQNPRHKITKRGQNVTFRCDPISEHNRLYWYRQTLGQGPEFLTYFQNEAQLEKSRLLSDRFSAERPKGSFSTLEIQRTEQGDSAMYLCASSYVGLAREETQYFGPGTRLLVL.

For the CDR3, the DNA is TGTGCCAGCAGCTCCCAGGGACTAGCGGGAGTTGAGACCCAGTACTTC. This sequence encodes CASSSQGLAGVETQYF. The chain uses TRBV7-2 and TRBJ2-5, with TRBD2 matching over 14 bases. The CDR3 has 16 residues. V lost 4 bases, J lost 5 bases, and 6 bases stayed unmatched. The germline gives CDR1 SGHTA, CDR2 FQGNSA.